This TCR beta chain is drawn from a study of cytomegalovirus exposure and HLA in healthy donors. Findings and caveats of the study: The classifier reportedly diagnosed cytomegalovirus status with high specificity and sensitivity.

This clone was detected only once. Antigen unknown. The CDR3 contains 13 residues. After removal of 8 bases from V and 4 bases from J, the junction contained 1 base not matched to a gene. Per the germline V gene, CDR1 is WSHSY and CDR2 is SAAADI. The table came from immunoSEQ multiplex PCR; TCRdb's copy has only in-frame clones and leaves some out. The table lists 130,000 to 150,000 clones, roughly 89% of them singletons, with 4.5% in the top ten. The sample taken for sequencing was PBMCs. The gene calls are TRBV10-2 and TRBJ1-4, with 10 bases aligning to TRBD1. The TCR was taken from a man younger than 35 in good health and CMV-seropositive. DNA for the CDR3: TGCGCCAGCGGGGACAGGGGTAATGAAAAACTGTTTTTT. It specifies CASGDRGNEKLFF.